This record looks at one T cell receptor (beta chain) sequence and its context. Germline V CDR1 and CDR2: SGHTA, FQGNSA. V gave up 3 bases and J gave up 4 bases, with 13 bases separating them. CDR3 length: 14 amino acids. This sample was taken from a study of T cell responses to AZD1222 COVID-19 vaccine. The repertoire was sequenced with immunoSEQ multiplex PCR; TCRdb's copy has only in-frame clones and lacks some. The table shows about 78,000 clones, with 65% to 85% occurring only once. The gene calls are TRBV7-2 and TRBJ2-7; possible D gene TRBD2, 6 bases. The starting material was peripheral blood, obtained on day 0 of AZD1222 vaccination. The clonotype was recovered from an adult in good health. The CDR3 bases are TGTGCCAGCAGCTTGGGGGTCGGGGGATACGAGCAGTACTTC. Amino acid sequence: CASSLGVGGYEQYF.